One and the same sample provided the 13 T cell receptor beta chains below, sequenced in a study of CXCR3-negative and CXCR3-positive naive CD8 T cells. The authors prepared UMI-labeled TRB cDNA libraries by 5' RACE. TCRdb reprocessed the 5' RACE reads, keeping one entry per CDR3 protein, no DNA. The sample totals 100,000 to 150,000 distinct CDR3 sequences. Sequenced material: naive CXCR3- CD8+ T cells from blood. As for subset: CD45RO-CCR7+CD27+CD95- naive CD8+ T cells lacking CXCR3 (TNR3-). The receptors shown here come from a human donor in good health. Some clones in this sample may be carry-over from other donors' samples.

The chain links TRBV29-1 to TRBJ1-2; TCRdb designates TRBD1, a call that cannot be tested without DNA. The CDR3 has 11 amino acids. Germline CDR1 is SQVTM and CDR2 is ANQGSEA. CDR3 amino acids: CSVRTWDGYTF.

The CDR3 protein is CASSQTGSTGELFF. The chain has TRBV14 and TRBJ2-2; TCRdb indicates TRBD1, and absent DNA this call remains unverified. The CDR3 length is 14 residues. Germline V lookup: CDR1 SGHDN, CDR2 FVKESK. The full variable domain, rest sourced from reference TRBV14 and TRBJ2-2, is EAGVTQFPSHSVIEKGQTVTLRCDPISGHDNLYWYRRVMGKEIKFLLHFVKESKQDESGMPNNRFLAERTGGTYSTLKVQPAELEDSGVYFCASSQTGSTGELFFGEGSRLTVL.

V is TRBV5-1 and J is TRBJ2-2; TCRdb indicates TRBD1, and absent DNA this call remains unverified. The germline CDR1 and CDR2 sequences are SGHRS and YFSETQ. This CDR3 has 16 residues. CDR3 sequence: CARTDSGTANTGELFF.

This rearrangement joins TRBV28 to TRBJ2-2; as DNA is missing, the TRBD2 call by TCRdb cannot be tested. The CDR3 is 16 residues long. Looked up from germline, CDR1 is MDHEN and CDR2 is SYDVKM. The CDR3 is CASSFWAGTTTGELFF. The full variable domain, with the rest looked up from reference TRBV28 and TRBJ2-2, is DVKVTQSSRYLVKRTGEKVFLECVQDMDHENMFWYRQDPGLGLRLIYFSYDVKMKEKGDIPEGYSVSREKKERFSLILESASTNQTSMYLCASSFWAGTTTGELFFGEGSRLTVL.

The V call is TRBV21-1, the J call TRBJ1-4. TRBV21-1 is given as a pseudogene. This CDR3 spans 17 amino acids. The CDR3 sequence: CASSNPRRISTNEKLFF.

This chain joins TRBV29-1 and TRBJ2-2. There are 12 residues in the CDR3. Germline V gene lookup returns CDR1 SQVTM and CDR2 ANQGSEA. The CDR3 loop is CSVVSGTGELFF.

The genes are TRBV11-2 and TRBJ2-5; lacking DNA, the TRBD1 call made by TCRdb goes unchecked. This CDR3 is built from 14 residues. CDR1 is SGHAT, CDR2 FQNNGV, per germline. CDR3 protein: CASSFGGGKETQYF.

V and J are TRBV4-1 and TRBJ2-3; TCRdb names TRBD1, which stays unverified in the absence of DNA. Germline CDR1 and CDR2: MGHRA and YSYEKL. The CDR3 consists of 17 residues. CDR3 residues: CASSQVTGTASTDTQYF.

CDR3 in amino acids: CSVVDRGLYEQYF. The gene calls are TRBV29-1 and TRBJ2-7; TCRdb lists TRBD1, though no DNA is available to test this call. The germline V gene has CDR1 SQVTM and CDR2 ANQGSEA. The CDR3 contains 13 residues.

The chain links TRBV4-3 to TRBJ2-7. The CDR3 extends over 14 amino acids. The V gene's germline CDR1 is LGHNA and CDR2 YSLEER. CDR3 amino acids: CASSQDLHGYEQYF.

The rearrangement joins TRBV7-2 to TRBJ1-1; TCRdb indicates TRBD1, and absent DNA this call remains unverified. Germline CDR1 reads SGHTA; CDR2 reads FQGNSA. The CDR3 contains 13 residues. This CDR3 reads CASNAAGDTEAFF.

The gene calls are TRBV7-2 and TRBJ2-1; with no DNA, the TCRdb D assignment of TRBD2 cannot be verified. The CDR3 sequence is 19 residues long. In germline, CDR1 is SGHTA, CDR2 FQGNSA. The CDR3 sequence: CASSPSPGLTPSSYNEQFF.

This CDR3 is CASSLFRGDRVHHEQFF. The rearrangement links TRBV5-6 to TRBJ2-1; no DNA is available, so the TRBD1 call from TCRdb remains unchecked. Germline CDR1 reads SGHDT; CDR2 reads YYEEEE. The CDR3 is 17 residues long.